This TCR beta chain was documented in a study of beta chain features in type 1 diabetes. Study-wide background: Over all samples combined, some 110 million sorted cells were examined.

Isolated RNA was reverse transcribed in full, so expressed TCRB transcripts were sequenced. Measured with immunoSEQ multiplex PCR; TCRdb has only the in-frame clones, and not every one. This table has 860,000 or so clones, roughly 16% appearing once. There are a few counts of this clone. The antigen remains unidentified. Findings of the study overall: It was among patients, rather than healthy donors, that naive, central memory and Treg TCRB repertoires appeared more similar. Moderately but significantly shorter TCRB CDR3s were found in Type 1 diabetes patients in all four CD4+ subsets.

Sequenced input: naive CD4+ T cells from blood. This receptor was taken from a woman aged 18-29 years in good health.

CDR3 loop: CASSRREGSYNEQFF. CDR3 bases: TGTGCCAGTAGTCGGCGGGAGGGGAGTTACAATGAGCAGTTCTTC. V and J are TRBV19 and TRBJ2-1, with TRBD2 matching 9 bases. The V gene's germline CDR1 is LNHDA and CDR2 SQIVND (reference sequence). V was clipped by 5 bases and J by 4 bases; unmatched bases: 6. The CDR3 has 15 residues.